Listed below are T cell receptor beta chains from one sample, sequenced in a study of blood T cell repertoires in COVID-19. The repertoire was sequenced with immunoSEQ multiplex PCR; TCRdb's copy has only in-frame clones and lacks some. The sample has about 94,000 clones; around 75% are singletons. The sequencing sample was made of peripheral blood. These receptors originate from a man between 70 and 80 years old with COVID-19, enrolled during active disease. Each CDR3 is given with its conserved first and last residue. Each record gives: J gene, V gene, D gene, clone size, CDR3 DNA, CDR3 protein. The D gene is left open where the match is weak. Expanded clones are given a class, and other clones once, few, many or no size at all.

j_gene: TRBJ2-2
v_gene: TRBV7-2
d_gene: TRBD1
abundance: NA
CDR3nt: TGTGCCAGCAGCTCAGGACAGGGGGCGGTGGGGCTGTTTTTT
CDR3aa: CASSSGQGAVGLFF

j_gene: TRBJ1-1
v_gene: TRBV6-5
d_gene: NA
abundance: once
CDR3nt: TGTGCCAGTATTAACAGGAGGGTAGCTTTCTTT
CDR3aa: CASINRRVAFF

j_gene: TRBJ2-7
v_gene: TRBV5-4
d_gene: NA
abundance: NA
CDR3nt: TGTGCCAGCAGCTCCTACGGGGGAAGCTCCTACGAGCAGTACTTC
CDR3aa: CASSSYGGSSYEQYF

j_gene: TRBJ2-7
v_gene: TRBV30
d_gene: NA
abundance: NA
CDR3nt: TGTGCCTGGAGTGCCTGGACTGGCTCCTACGAGCAGTACTTC
CDR3aa: CAWSAWTGSYEQYF

j_gene: TRBJ2-7
v_gene: TRBV4-3
d_gene: TRBD2
abundance: many
CDR3nt: TGCGCCAGCAGCCTCGTAAGGACTAGCGGTTACGAGCAGTACTTC
CDR3aa: CASSLVRTSGYEQYF

j_gene: TRBJ1-6
v_gene: TRBV7-9
d_gene: TRBD1
abundance: NA
CDR3nt: TGTGCCAGCAGCTTAGGAGGGGACAGACCCTCACCCCTCCACTTT
CDR3aa: CASSLGGDRPSPLHF

j_gene: TRBJ2-3
v_gene: TRBV5-8
d_gene: NA
abundance: NA
CDR3nt: TGTGCCAGCAGGCCGGGTCCCACAGATACGCAGTATTTT
CDR3aa: CASRPGPTDTQYF

j_gene: TRBJ2-1
v_gene: TRBV6-1
d_gene: TRBD1
abundance: once
CDR3nt: TGTGCCAGCAGTGACCGACAGGGATACAATGAGCAGTTCTTC
CDR3aa: CASSDRQGYNEQFF

j_gene: TRBJ2-1
v_gene: TRBV9
d_gene: TRBD2
abundance: NA
CDR3nt: TGTGCCAGCAGCGTATCCCCGGGACTAGTCGGGGTAGGGAGGAATGAGCAGTTCTTC
CDR3aa: CASSVSPGLVGVGRNEQFF

j_gene: TRBJ2-7
v_gene: TRBV7-8
d_gene: TRBD1
abundance: many
CDR3nt: TGTGCCAGCAGCTTAGTAGGACAGGGGATCTACGAGCAGTACTTC
CDR3aa: CASSLVGQGIYEQYF

j_gene: TRBJ2-1
v_gene: TRBV11-2
d_gene: NA
abundance: NA
CDR3nt: TGTGCCAGCAGCCGACCCGACTACGTACATGAGCAGTTCTTC
CDR3aa: CASSRPDYVHEQFF

j_gene: TRBJ1-1
v_gene: TRBV6-2/TRBV6-3
d_gene: NA
abundance: NA
CDR3nt: TGTGCCAGCAGTGGTCGACAGGTATCATACATGAACACTGAAGCTTTCTTT
CDR3aa: CASSGRQVSYMNTEAFF

j_gene: TRBJ2-7
v_gene: TRBV10-2
d_gene: NA
abundance: few
CDR3nt: TGCGCCAGCAGTGCGGCGGGGCAGGGCTACGAGCAGTACTTC
CDR3aa: CASSAAGQGYEQYF

j_gene: TRBJ1-1
v_gene: TRBV7-2
d_gene: TRBD1
abundance: NA
CDR3nt: TGTGCCAGCAGCACTGACAGGGTTTCTGGGGCTTTCTTT
CDR3aa: CASSTDRVSGAFF

j_gene: TRBJ1-5
v_gene: TRBV15
d_gene: NA
abundance: NA
CDR3nt: TGTGCCACCAGCATGGGCAGGGGTGGCCAGCCCCAGCATTTT
CDR3aa: CATSMGRGGQPQHF

j_gene: TRBJ2-5
v_gene: TRBV5-1
d_gene: TRBD1
abundance: NA
CDR3nt: TGCGCCAGCAGTCGACAGGGGGCGCAGCTCCCAGAGACCCAGTACTTC
CDR3aa: CASSRQGAQLPETQYF

j_gene: TRBJ1-2
v_gene: TRBV6-5
d_gene: TRBD1
abundance: NA
CDR3nt: TGTGCCAGCAGGGGACAGGGTTCCTATGGCTACACCTTC
CDR3aa: CASRGQGSYGYTF

j_gene: TRBJ2-5
v_gene: TRBV6-5
d_gene: NA
abundance: NA
CDR3nt: TGTGCCAGCACCCAGCCCCCCCTAGGGACCCAGTACTTC
CDR3aa: CASTQPPLGTQYF

j_gene: TRBJ2-2
v_gene: TRBV24-1
d_gene: TRBD2
abundance: NA
CDR3nt: TGTGCCACAGGAGCGGGAGGAAAGGCCGGGGAGCTGTTTTTT
CDR3aa: CATGAGGKAGELFF

j_gene: TRBJ1-1
v_gene: TRBV9
d_gene: NA
abundance: few
CDR3nt: TGTGCCAGCAGCGAGGGAGAGATGAACACTGAAGCTTTCTTT
CDR3aa: CASSEGEMNTEAFF

j_gene: TRBJ1-2
v_gene: TRBV20-1
d_gene: NA
abundance: few
CDR3nt: TGCAGTGCCGAAGAGGGTGATGGCTACACCTTC
CDR3aa: CSAEEGDGYTF

j_gene: TRBJ1-3
v_gene: TRBV7-8
d_gene: TRBD1
abundance: NA
CDR3nt: TGTGCCAGCAGCTGGGGACAGGGAGTAAGGAACACCATATATTTT
CDR3aa: CASSWGQGVRNTIYF

j_gene: TRBJ2-3
v_gene: TRBV7-8
d_gene: NA
abundance: NA
CDR3nt: TGTGCCAGCAGCCGGGACCAAGGACTAGATACGCAGTATTTT
CDR3aa: CASSRDQGLDTQYF

j_gene: TRBJ1-3
v_gene: TRBV6-5
d_gene: NA
abundance: NA
CDR3nt: TGTGCCAGCAGTTTCTCCCAGGTACCTGGAAACACCATATATTTT
CDR3aa: CASSFSQVPGNTIYF

j_gene: TRBJ1-4
v_gene: TRBV10-3
d_gene: TRBD1
abundance: NA
CDR3nt: TGTGCCATCAGTGAAGGGGTCGGGACAGGGCTGAATGAAAAACTGTTTTTT
CDR3aa: CAISEGVGTGLNEKLFF

j_gene: TRBJ1-6
v_gene: TRBV6-6
d_gene: NA
abundance: few
CDR3nt: TGTGCCAGCAGTCCCGGGACAAATACCCTCGGACCTAATTCACCCCTCCACTTT
CDR3aa: CASSPGTNTLGPNSPLHF

j_gene: TRBJ2-1
v_gene: TRBV7-2
d_gene: NA
abundance: NA
CDR3nt: TGTGCCAGCAGCTTAAGCAGGGGATACAATGAGCAGTTCTTC
CDR3aa: CASSLSRGYNEQFF

j_gene: TRBJ1-4
v_gene: TRBV29-1
d_gene: NA
abundance: NA
CDR3nt: TGCAGCGCCGTGGAGGGACCTGAAAAACTGTTTTTT
CDR3aa: CSAVEGPEKLFF

j_gene: TRBJ1-1
v_gene: TRBV5-6
d_gene: NA
abundance: NA
CDR3nt: TGTGCCAGCAGCGTGGACTCGAACACTGAAGCTTTCTTT
CDR3aa: CASSVDSNTEAFF

j_gene: TRBJ2-7
v_gene: TRBV28
d_gene: TRBD1
abundance: NA
CDR3nt: TGTGCCAGCACCCCCGGACAGGGGGCTGGCGAGCAGTACTTC
CDR3aa: CASTPGQGAGEQYF

j_gene: TRBJ2-5
v_gene: TRBV11-1
d_gene: TRBD1
abundance: NA
CDR3nt: TGTGCCAGCAGCTCTTCCGGGACAGGGGGCAAGACCCAGTACTTC
CDR3aa: CASSSSGTGGKTQYF

j_gene: TRBJ2-5
v_gene: TRBV7-2
d_gene: NA
abundance: NA
CDR3nt: TGTGCCAGCAGCTTCCCGACAGGCCAAGAGACCCAGTACTTC
CDR3aa: CASSFPTGQETQYF

j_gene: TRBJ2-3
v_gene: TRBV11-3
d_gene: TRBD2
abundance: NA
CDR3nt: TGTGCCAGCAGAAGACTAGCATGGACAGATACGCAGTATTTT
CDR3aa: CASRRLAWTDTQYF

j_gene: TRBJ1-2
v_gene: TRBV4-2
d_gene: TRBD1
abundance: few
CDR3nt: TGTGCCAGCAGCCAGGGACAGGGACACACCTTC
CDR3aa: CASSQGQGHTF

j_gene: TRBJ2-5
v_gene: TRBV2
d_gene: NA
abundance: NA
CDR3nt: TGTGCCAGTCATGTGGGGAGCGGGGAGACCCAGTACTTC
CDR3aa: CASHVGSGETQYF

j_gene: TRBJ1-6
v_gene: TRBV15
d_gene: TRBD1
abundance: NA
CDR3nt: TGTGCCACCAGCAGGACAGGGCAGAATTCACCCCTCCACTTT
CDR3aa: CATSRTGQNSPLHF

j_gene: TRBJ1-1
v_gene: TRBV7-9
d_gene: TRBD1
abundance: NA
CDR3nt: TGTGCCAGCAGCCTCAGACAGGGTTCCACTGAAGCTTTCTTT
CDR3aa: CASSLRQGSTEAFF

j_gene: TRBJ1-2
v_gene: TRBV28
d_gene: TRBD1
abundance: NA
CDR3nt: TGTGCCAGCAGTTTACGATTCCGGGACAGGGGGTTGCGGTATGGCTACACCTTC
CDR3aa: CASSLRFRDRGLRYGYTF

j_gene: TRBJ2-7
v_gene: TRBV6-4
d_gene: NA
abundance: few
CDR3nt: TGTGCCAGCAGTGACCCGAACGCCCAGGGGTGCAACGAGCAGTACTTC
CDR3aa: CASSDPNAQGCNEQYF

j_gene: TRBJ2-1
v_gene: TRBV24-1
d_gene: TRBD1
abundance: NA
CDR3nt: TGTGCCACCAGTGACCCCGGACAGGGAATAAGCTCCTACAATGAGCAGTTCTTC
CDR3aa: CATSDPGQGISSYNEQFF

j_gene: TRBJ1-5
v_gene: TRBV25-1
d_gene: TRBD1
abundance: NA
CDR3nt: TGTGCCAGCTCCGGACAGGGTAATCAGCCCCAGCATTTT
CDR3aa: CASSGQGNQPQHF

j_gene: TRBJ2-3
v_gene: TRBV5-4
d_gene: NA
abundance: NA
CDR3nt: TGTGCCAGCAGCTTGGAGCGAGATACGCAGTATTTT
CDR3aa: CASSLERDTQYF

j_gene: TRBJ2-1
v_gene: TRBV5-8
d_gene: NA
abundance: NA
CDR3nt: TGTGCCAGCAGACCCACGGGACACCTCAATGAGCAGTTCTTC
CDR3aa: CASRPTGHLNEQFF

j_gene: TRBJ2-2
v_gene: TRBV9
d_gene: NA
abundance: NA
CDR3nt: TGTGCCAGCAGCGAGAGTCCCAGGACCGGGGAGCTGTTTTTT
CDR3aa: CASSESPRTGELFF

j_gene: TRBJ2-5
v_gene: TRBV19
d_gene: TRBD2
abundance: NA
CDR3nt: TGTGCCAGTAGTTTCAGGACTAGCGGGAAAGAGACCCAGTACTTC
CDR3aa: CASSFRTSGKETQYF

j_gene: TRBJ2-2
v_gene: TRBV5-5
d_gene: TRBD1
abundance: NA
CDR3nt: TGTGCCAGCAGCTTGGCCGGGACAGCGAACACCGGGGAGCTGTTTTTT
CDR3aa: CASSLAGTANTGELFF

j_gene: TRBJ2-2
v_gene: TRBV7-2
d_gene: TRBD2
abundance: few
CDR3nt: TGTGCCAGCAGCCCAAGCGGGAGTGTCACCGGGGAGCTGTTTTTT
CDR3aa: CASSPSGSVTGELFF

j_gene: TRBJ1-2
v_gene: TRBV7-8
d_gene: NA
abundance: NA
CDR3nt: TGTGCCAGCAGCTTAGAGATTAGCGCCGTGGGCTACACCTTC
CDR3aa: CASSLEISAVGYTF

j_gene: TRBJ1-1
v_gene: TRBV10-3
d_gene: NA
abundance: NA
CDR3nt: TGTGCCATCAGGACAGCCCTGAACACTGAAGCTTTCTTT
CDR3aa: CAIRTALNTEAFF

j_gene: TRBJ2-3
v_gene: TRBV6-5
d_gene: TRBD2
abundance: NA
CDR3nt: TGTGCCAGCATTCGACTAGCGGGAGGGACAGATACGCAGTATTTT
CDR3aa: CASIRLAGGTDTQYF

j_gene: TRBJ2-1
v_gene: TRBV9
d_gene: TRBD2
abundance: once
CDR3nt: TGTGCCAGCAGCGTTTCTAGCGGGGAGTACAATGAGCAGTTCTTC
CDR3aa: CASSVSSGEYNEQFF

j_gene: TRBJ2-7
v_gene: TRBV9
d_gene: NA
abundance: NA
CDR3nt: TGTGCCAGCAGCTTGGGACTTACCTACGAGCAGTACTTC
CDR3aa: CASSLGLTYEQYF

j_gene: TRBJ1-1
v_gene: TRBV6-2/TRBV6-3
d_gene: TRBD1
abundance: NA
CDR3nt: TGTGCCAGCAGTTACCGAGGGGGCGTCACTGAAGCTTTCTTT
CDR3aa: CASSYRGGVTEAFF

j_gene: TRBJ2-5
v_gene: TRBV11-2
d_gene: NA
abundance: NA
CDR3nt: TGTGCCAGCAGCTCCCCCTTGGTGGCGGGGACCCAGTACTTC
CDR3aa: CASSSPLVAGTQYF